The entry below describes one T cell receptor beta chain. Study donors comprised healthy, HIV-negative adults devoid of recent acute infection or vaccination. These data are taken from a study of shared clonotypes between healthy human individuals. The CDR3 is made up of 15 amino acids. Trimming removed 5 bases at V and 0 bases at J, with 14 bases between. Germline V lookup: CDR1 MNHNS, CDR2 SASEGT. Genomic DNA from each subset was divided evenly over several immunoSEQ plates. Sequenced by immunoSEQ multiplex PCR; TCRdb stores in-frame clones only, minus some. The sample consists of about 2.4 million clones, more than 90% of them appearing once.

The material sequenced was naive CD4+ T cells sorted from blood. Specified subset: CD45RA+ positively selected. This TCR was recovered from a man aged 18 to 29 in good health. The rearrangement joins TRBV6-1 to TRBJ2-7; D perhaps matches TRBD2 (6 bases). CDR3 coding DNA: TGTGCCAGCAGTACCAGTGGGGGGTCCTCCTACGAGCAGTACTTC. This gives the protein CASSTSGGSSYEQYF.